This T cell receptor (beta chain) was retrieved from a study of T cell clonotyping in hematopoietic cell transplantation. The method was immunoSEQ multiplex PCR; TCRdb's version includes in-frame clones alone and lacks a portion of them. The sample has tens of thousands of clones; 90% to 96% are singletons. The time point: recipient sample about 28 days before transplant, after cytoreduction. The CDR3 sequence is 17 residues long. Germline loops: CDR1 LNHNV, CDR2 YYDKDF (reference sequence). Unmatched junction bases numbered 5, after V lost 0 bases and J lost 4 bases. This clone was counted a single time.

The receptor's source is a woman in her forties or fifties with acute myeloid leukemia. Some clones in this sample may be carry-over from other donors' samples. The material was peripheral blood mononuclear cells, obtained before stem cell transplant. The V and J genes are TRBV15 and TRBJ2-3; 12 nucleotides line up with TRBD2. For the CDR3, the DNA is TGTGCCACCAGCAGAGATCGGCTAGCGGGGGGGCCAGATACGCAGTATTTT. Its protein product is CATSRDRLAGGPDTQYF. Full variable domain (remainder filled in from reference TRBV15 and TRBJ2-3): DAMVIQNPRYQVTQFGKPVTLSCSQTLNHNVMYWYQQKSSQAPKLLFHYYDKDFNNEADTPDNFQSRRPNTSFCFLDIRSPGLGDTAMYLCATSRDRLAGGPDTQYFGPGTRLTVL.